One and the same sample provided the 11 T cell receptor beta chains below, sequenced in a study of OX40 agonist ivuxolimab in advanced cancers. Libraries were prepared by immunoSEQ multiplex PCR; TCRdb keeps only in-frame clonotypes and omits some of them. Of over 35,000 clones listed, roughly nine tenths are singletons. This specimen consisted of CD4+ or CD8+ T cells sorted from blood, obtained in a trial of the OX40 agonist ivuxolimab. These receptors were obtained from an adult with an advanced solid tumor such as melanoma, head and neck, liver or kidney cancer.

This chain joins TRBV11-2 and TRBJ1-6, with D uncertain. Trimming took off 2 bases at V and 9 bases at J, with 8 bases between the two ends. The CDR3 sequence is 13 residues long. Germline lookup yields CDR1 SGHAT and CDR2 FQNNGV. The CDR3 DNA reads TGTGCCAGCAGCTTAAATTCACCTTCACCCCTCCACTTT. Amino acids: CASSLNSPSPLHF.

The rearrangement joins TRBV7-2 to TRBJ1-5, with D possibly matching TRBD1 (5 bases). Germline V gene data show CDR1 as SGHTA and CDR2 as FQGNSA. CDR3 length: 14 residues. The V end was cut by 5 bases, the J end by 7 bases, with 15 bases between. This CDR3 is CASSLTVGEQPQHF. As DNA, the CDR3 is TGTGCCAGCAGCCTGACAGTGGGGGAACAGCCCCAGCATTTT. Together with reference TRBV7-2 and TRBJ1-5, the CDR3 gives the full variable domain: GAGVSQSPSNKVTEKGKDVELRCDPISGHTALYWYRQSLGQGLEFLIYFQGNSAPDKSGLPSDRFSAERTGGSVSTLTIQRTQQEDSAVYLCASSLTVGEQPQHFGDGTRLSIL.

In DNA form, the CDR3 reads TGTGCCAGCAGTTACTCGCGGGGGGGCGATTCACCCCTCCACTTT. This sequence encodes CASSYSRGGDSPLHF. This rearrangement joins TRBV6-5 to TRBJ1-6, with a tentative D call TRBD1 (6 bases). The CDR3 is made up of 15 amino acids. Per germline, CDR1 MNHEY and CDR2 SVGAGI. V lost 0 bases and J lost 8, with 11 bases in between.

The chain carries TRBV14 and TRBJ1-2; no clear D gene. Trimming removed 3 bases at V and 3 bases at J, with 5 bases between. The germline V gene has CDR1 SGHDN and CDR2 FVKESK. The CDR3 totals 12 residues. CDR3: CASSQLDYGYTF. The CDR3, as DNA: TGTGCCAGCAGCCAGCTGGACTATGGCTACACCTTC.

This chain links TRBV9 with TRBJ2-1, with 9 bases identical to TRBD1. Germline CDR1 and CDR2: SGDLS and YYNGEE. With V trimmed by 2 bases and J by 6 bases, 6 bases remained unmatched. CDR3 length: 15 residues. The CDR3 coding sequence is TGTGCCAGCAGCGTCCGGGACAGGGAGGGCAATGAGCAGTTCTTC. Translated: CASSVRDREGNEQFF.

The V call is TRBV30, the J call TRBJ2-1; D may be TRBD1 or TRBD2 (5 bases each). The CDR3 has 15 amino acids. Trimming left V 3 bases short and J 1 base short, with 13 bases between. The germline CDR1 and CDR2 sequences are GTSNPN and SVGIG (reference sequence). In nucleotides, the CDR3 is TGTGCCTGGAGCGGGGCTAGCAGATCCTACAATGAGCAGTTCTTC. Protein sequence: CAWSGASRSYNEQFF.

The chain uses TRBV18 and TRBJ1-5; D uncertain. The CDR3 has 14 amino acids. Germline values: CDR1 KGHSH, CDR2 LQKENI. Between the trimmed V and J ends, which lost 5 bases and 0 bases, there was a span of 8 bases. The CDR3 DNA reads as TGTGCCAGCTCAATAGGGAATAGCAATCAGCCCCAGCATTTT. This gives the protein CASSIGNSNQPQHF.

The rearrangement joins TRBV4-3 to TRBJ2-1; 8 positions match TRBD2. The CDR3 sequence is 16 residues long. Germline V gene sequence: CDR1 LGHNA, CDR2 YSLEER. Unmatched junction bases numbered 6, after V lost 1 base and J lost 4 bases. CDR3 protein: CASSQALAGGYNEQFF. In nucleotides, the CDR3 is TGCGCCAGCAGCCAAGCCCTGGCGGGGGGTTACAATGAGCAGTTCTTC.

The V call is TRBV19, the J call TRBJ2-2; TRBD2 is a possible D gene (5 bases). The CDR3 runs 16 residues. Looked up from germline, CDR1 is LNHDA and CDR2 is SQIVND (reference sequence). V gave up 7 bases and J gave up 3 bases, with 18 bases separating them. The CDR3 reads CASTPNSGVHTGELFF. DNA for the CDR3: TGTGCCAGTACCCCGAATTCCGGGGTGCACACCGGGGAGCTGTTTTTT.

This chain connects TRBV4-2 to TRBJ2-5; possibly TRBD2 for D (6 bases). The length of the CDR3 is 16 residues. V gave up 0 bases and J gave up 5 bases, with 16 bases separating them. The germline gives CDR1 LGHNA, CDR2 YNFKEQ. The CDR3 loop reads CASSQDPTDGGETQYF. CDR3 sequence (DNA): TGTGCCAGCAGCCAAGATCCAACCGATGGGGGGGAGACCCAGTACTTC.

This chain links TRBV7-2 with TRBJ1-6; D remains ambiguous. This CDR3 comprises 13 residues. The V and J ends lost 3 bases and 8 bases respectively, with 8 bases between them. Germline assignment: CDR1 SGHTA and CDR2 FQGNSA. This CDR3 is CASSFSSDSPLHF. DNA for the CDR3: TGTGCCAGCAGCTTCTCCAGCGATTCACCCCTCCACTTT.